The source of this T cell receptor (beta chain) is a study of T cells in Graves' hyperthyroidism and ophthalmopathy. Using RNA transcripts as the source, TCR beta CDR3 regions were amplified. RT-PCR in the first round (using the HTBI primer set) targeted the TCR CDR3. TCRdb used MiXCR to reprocess the multiplex PCR reads, holding one entry per CDR3 protein. The sample has hundreds of thousands of distinct CDR3 sequences, around 20% seen once. Exclusion of a patient resulted from uncontrolled infection, other autoimmune disease, pregnancy or lactation. This TCR was recovered from a man under 40 with Graves' ophthalmopathy. Material for sequencing was blood.

This CDR3 reads CAWSFPDKTLSGNTIYF. The CDR3, as DNA: TGTGCCTGGAGCTTCCCTGACAAGACTCTCTCTGGAAACACCATATATTTT. The rearrangement uses TRBV30 and TRBJ1-3, with no clear D. V was pared by 3 bases and J by 0 bases, with 18 bases between. The CDR3 loop spans 17 amino acids. Germline V gives CDR1 GTSNPN, CDR2 SVGIG (reference sequence). The full variable domain, with the rest looked up from reference TRBV30 and TRBJ1-3, is SQTIHQWPATLVQPVGSPLSLECTVEGTSNPNLYWYRQAAGRGLQLLFYSVGIGQISSEVPQNLSASRPQDRQFILSSKKLLLSDSGFYLCAWSFPDKTLSGNTIYFGEGSWLTVV.